This T cell receptor beta chain originates from a study of blood T cell repertoires in COVID-19. Study context: The origin of the acute and convalescent COVID-19 samples was the United States, Italy and Spain. Sources were T cells, B-cell-depleted T cells, or PBMCs; the material itself was cDNA or gDNA.

As handled by the study authors: Reference gene primer amplification gave estimated nucleated cell counts. Clones were sequenced by immunoSEQ multiplex PCR, and TCRdb holds only the in-frame ones, with some missing. The DNA gave D and trimming, while V, J and clone size come from that table. The table lists 300,000 to 400,000 clones, 70% to 90% of them singletons. The ends were cut back, 1 base at V and 1 base at J, with 7 bases in the middle. CDR1 LNHNV and CDR2 YYDKDF come from the germline V gene (reference sequence). The CDR3 covers 14 residues. The chain recombines TRBV15 with TRBJ2-5; D gene ambiguous. Input material: peripheral blood. This receptor was obtained from a woman between 50 and 59 years old with active or convalescent COVID-19. The CDR3 is CATSRVGLQETQYF. Written as DNA, the CDR3 is TGTGCCACCAGCAGAGTTGGGCTCCAAGAGACCCAGTACTTC.